The T cell receptor (beta chain) under discussion was sequenced for a study of shared clonotypes between healthy human individuals (dated by TCRdb to the early 2020s). Broadly, across the study: A few men and a couple of women, aged 18 to 49 years, made up the cohort. For each donor, three plates each were used for CD4 naive and CD4 memory, two plates were used for CD8 naive, and one plate was used for CD8 memory. To estimate repertoire size and how much clonotypes are shared between individuals, the study performed deep sequencing of blood TCR repertoires from a few healthy adults. To increase sequencing depth and limit assay-specific biases, different laboratories used diverse techniques to prepare libraries and sequence TCR repertoires. Each donor's leukapheresis produced roughly between roughly 0.85 and 9.5 billion PBMCs.

Details on this clone: What antigen it recognizes has not been identified. Base qualities are not recorded, but no much larger clone differs from it by a single base.

The CDR1 and CDR2 encoded by the germline V gene (reference sequence) are LNHDA and SQIVND. The CDR3 runs 14 residues from the cysteine to the phenylalanine. The kept DNA is CDR3 alone, 42 bases in frame from the first base. V gives up 5 bases and J gives up 3 bases, and the segment between their germline ends measures 13 bases. Broad study findings and their caveats: Incomplete sequencing was indicated by rarefaction of sorted-subset datasets, despite the large sequencing depth. Compared with non-shared clonotypes, the clonotypes found in all four sorted-subset donors had higher generation probabilities. The genetic and exposure-history diversity represented was limited by the small number of donors. Based on pairwise subsampling, the degree of clonotype sharing among donors was expected to be affected by sequencing depth. When a handful of donors were compared, the shared fraction of clonotypes was around 5% for naive CD4, approximately 3.3% for naive CD8, about 2.5% for memory CD4, and 0.3% to 0.5% for memory CD8. Naive subsets generally had larger estimated clonotype richness than memory subsets did. Sampling was restricted to blood, and TCR repertoires in tissues likely differ from the TCR repertoires found in blood.

The donors were healthy, HIV-negative adults who had no recently reported acute infections or vaccinations. Every donor was a Caucasian adult living in Nashville, Tennessee, USA. CD4+ T cells were enriched by magnetic negative selection, after which naive cells were positively selected on CD45RA and the negative fraction was taken as the memory subset. After blood collection by leukapheresis, PBMCs were isolated using Ficoll-Histopaque density gradient centrifugation and then cryopreserved in the vapor phase of liquid nitrogen. Analytical flow cytometry was used to check the purity and quantity of every magnetically sorted T cell population. Each sorted fraction had its genomic DNA isolated and then quantified by UV absorbance on a Nanodrop 2000c. TCR CDR3 regions were amplified from genomic DNA by multiplex PCR using the deep immunoSEQ assay. Genomic DNA extracted from each cell subset was distributed evenly over all wells of several immunoSEQ 96-well plates, and each plate served as one replicate. Each replicate PCR for sorted subsets received around 210 ng genomic DNA, equal to about 30,000 T cell genomes. Purified libraries were measured with a Qubit 3.0 fluorometer, size-checked on a Bioanalyzer 2100, and measured again with the KAPA Library Quantification kit. Every immunoSEQ 96-well plate was sequenced on a dedicated single-read 150-cycle Illumina NextSeq 550 flow cell. The study's processing was this. Because the immunoSEQ output held only junctional sequences and lacked quality scores, the filtering could not match the filtering applied to full-length reads. To assign V/J genes and CDR3, sequences were annotated against IMGT germline references using PyIR, a Python wrapper for IgBLAST v1.9. Reads were filtered out if the reads had weak V/J assignments (E-value above 1e-6), no CDR3, stop codons, out-of-frame junctions, or ambiguous translated residues. V3J clonotypes were defined as sequences sharing an identical inferred V gene, J gene, and CDR3 amino acid sequence. The percentage overlap between two repertoires was calculated by dividing the number of shared unique clonotypes by the size of the smaller repertoire. Three approaches were used to assess repertoire richness: RTK rarefaction, the Chao1 estimator, and Recon v2.1 estimates of unobserved clonotypes. For all TCRbeta clonotypes obtained by the gDNA method from a handful of donors, generation probabilities were computed with OLGA. This immuneACCESS table, as held by TCRdb, lists in-frame sequences with V and J called but not all clones. Of the missing ones, under half trace to an unresolved V gene in checked studies; the others have no known cause. That table supplies the V and J calls and clone size; D and trimming were determined from the DNA. This sample has 400,000 to 600,000 clones in its table, and about 96% of those were observed once. Of the sample, about 0.06% is held by the ten largest clones.

The source material was naive CD4+ T cells sorted from blood. Explained via the paper, the cell subset or site label denotes: CD45RA+ positively selected. Recombination connected TRBV19 to TRBJ2-5, and possibly TRBD1, on 6 matching bases. This sequence originates from a woman aged 30 to 39 in good health. Here the CDR3 is given as CASSGVWTEETQYF. The bases are TGTGCCAGTAGTGGGGTTTGGACAGAAGAGACCCAGTACTTC.